Following are 27 T cell receptor beta chains from one sample sequenced in a study of blood T cell repertoires in COVID-19. Sequencing used immunoSEQ multiplex PCR; TCRdb keeps in-frame clones, though not all of them. The sample yields 72,000 or so clones, about 81% seen once. Sequences were obtained from peripheral blood. These receptor sequences come from a human donor in a cohort sampled during active COVID-19.

The chain joins TRBV6-2 or TRBV6-3 to TRBJ2-6; a possible D gene is TRBD1 (6 bases). The V end lost 6 bases, the J end lost 8 bases, and 11 bases lay between the germline ends. The V gene's germline CDR1 is MNHEY and CDR2 SVGEGT. The CDR3 spans 13 residues. In nucleotides, the CDR3 is TGTGCCAGCAGCCGGACAGTGACCAACGTCCTGACTTTC. Translated: CASSRTVTNVLTF.

This chain links TRBV10-2 with TRBJ2-2; 7 bases agree with TRBD2. The CDR3 is 16 amino acids. V trimming: 6 bases; J trimming: 4 bases; junction bases outside the gene matches: 11. In germline, CDR1 is WSHSY, CDR2 SAAADI. The CDR3 nucleotides read TGCGCCAGCAGCGCGCTGGGAGGGCAGGCCACCGGGGAGCTGTTTTTT. Translation: CASSALGGQATGELFF.

The rearrangement links TRBV6-6 to TRBJ2-3; D is unclear. V was cut by 8 bases and J by 2 bases, with 8 bases left in between. Germline lookup yields CDR1 MNHNY and CDR2 SVGAGI (reference sequence). The CDR3 consists of 12 residues. The CDR3, as DNA: TGTGCCAGCGGTACTCACACAGATACGCAGTATTTT. It translates to CASGTHTDTQYF.

The chain carries TRBV21-1 and TRBJ2-6; the table names TRBD1, a call not compared with the DNA. TRBV21-1 is a pseudogene segment. This CDR3 is 19 amino acids long. CDR3 bases: TGTGCCAGCAGCCCAGTATATTGGGGACAGAGGTCTGGGGCCAACGTCCTGACTTTC. Its protein product is CASSPVYWGQRSGANVLTF.

The chain employs TRBV6-6 and TRBJ2-1; TRBD2 matches at 12 bases. Germline lookup yields CDR1 MNHNY and CDR2 SVGAGI (reference sequence). The V gene end was trimmed by 4 bases and the J gene end by 8 bases; junction bases not matched to a gene: 6. The CDR3 covers 15 residues. The CDR3 region is CASSLTSGSLYEQFF. The CDR3 region has the DNA TGTGCCAGCAGTTTGACTAGCGGGAGTCTCTATGAGCAGTTCTTC.

J is TRBJ2-7 and V is TRBV7-9; tentative D call: TRBD1 (6 bases). The V gene's germline CDR1 is SEHNR and CDR2 FQNEAQ (reference sequence). V lost 5 bases and J lost 2, with 16 bases in between. The CDR3 contains 15 residues. In nucleotides, the CDR3 is TGTGCCAGCAGCGAGGACAGACAAAGGCCCTACGAGCAGTACTTC. This gives the protein CASSEDRQRPYEQYF.

This sequence joins TRBV29-1 and TRBJ1-4; D unclear. Germline V CDR1 and CDR2: SQVTM, ANQGSEA. The CDR3 is 13 amino acids. V was shortened by 7 bases and J by 3 bases, with 12 bases between the two germline ends. The CDR3 protein is CSGARQPNEKLFF. CDR3 in DNA: TGCAGCGGTGCGAGGCAGCCTAATGAAAAACTGTTTTTT.

This chain links TRBV7-9 with TRBJ2-3, with D hard to call. Trimming left V 4 bases short and J 2 bases short, with 10 bases between. This CDR3 comprises 14 residues. From germline, CDR1 is SEHNR and CDR2 FQNEAQ (reference sequence). The chain's CDR3 is CASSYGGDTDTQYF. The CDR3 bases are TGTGCCAGCAGCTACGGCGGCGACACAGATACGCAGTATTTT. The full variable domain, rest sourced from reference TRBV7-9 and TRBJ2-3, is DTGVSQNPRHKITKRGQNVTFRCDPISEHNRLYWYRQTLGQGPEFLTYFQNEAQLEKSRLLSDRFSAERPKGSFSTLEIQRTEQGDSAMYLCASSYGGDTDTQYFGPGTRLTVL.

This clone was seen just once. The chain employs TRBV28 and TRBJ1-2; D perhaps matches TRBD1 (5 bases). The V and J ends lost 6 bases and 4 bases respectively, with 9 bases between them. Germline-derived CDR1 and CDR2 are MDHEN and SYDVKM. This CDR3 comprises 12 residues. The CDR3 nucleotides are TGTGCCAGCAGAGGGGTGGGCTATGGCTACACCTTC. Protein sequence: CASRGVGYGYTF.

The chain combines TRBV10-3 with TRBJ2-7; possible D gene TRBD2, 7 bases. CDR1 and CDR2 (germline): ENHRY, SYGVKD. The germline V and J ends were trimmed by 0 bases and 6 bases, with 21 bases remaining between them. The CDR3 is made up of 17 amino acids. The CDR3 nucleotides are TGTGCCATCAGTGAGTCGACGTTTACGGGCGGGGGCCGCGAGCAGTACTTC. This sequence encodes CAISESTFTGGGREQYF.

The genes are TRBV19 and TRBJ2-7; 9 bases are shared with TRBD1. The length of the CDR3 is 16 residues. Germline-derived CDR1 and CDR2 are LNHDA and SQIVND (reference sequence). V lost 1 base, J lost 0 bases, and 4 bases stayed unmatched. The CDR3 DNA reads TGTGCCAGTAGTATAGCCGACAGGGGGATCTCCTACGAGCAGTACTTC. Translating it yields CASSIADRGISYEQYF. Combining the CDR3 with reference TRBV19 and TRBJ2-7 gives the whole variable domain DGGITQSPKYLFRKEGQNVTLSCEQNLNHDAMYWYRQDPGQGLRLIYYSQIVNDFQKGDIAEGYSVSREKKESFPLTVTSAQKNPTAFYLCASSIADRGISYEQYFGPGTRLTVT.

By proportion, this clone is medium-sized. The junction does not match germline at one end; this may be a read error. This chain uses TRBV28 with TRBJ1-1, with D perhaps TRBD1 (6 bases). CDR1 and CDR2 from the germline V gene are MDHEN and SYDVKM. The CDR3 is 11 amino acids. The CDR3 sequence is CASSLLGGHVF. CDR3 sequence (DNA): TGTGCCAGCAGTTTATTGGGGGGGCATGTCTTT.

As for this clone: Relative to the germline gene, one junction end is altered; a read error may explain this. V is TRBV7-2 and J is TRBJ2-7, with 8 bases aligning to TRBD2. The V gene's germline CDR1 is SGHTA and CDR2 FQGNSA. The CDR3 loop spans 15 amino acids. The CDR3: CASSLVSGTSHEQYF. The CDR3 coding sequence is TGTGCCAGCAGCTTAGTTAGCGGGACCTCCCACGAGCAGTACTTC.

This clone showed up just a few times. At one of its ends the junction is not consistent with the germline gene, which may arise from a read error. This rearrangement joins TRBV5-1 to TRBJ2-7, with 8 bases matching TRBD1. This CDR3 region has 15 residues. The germline V gene encodes CDR1 SGHRS and CDR2 YFSETQ. CDR3 bases: TGCGCCAGCACCTTGGTAGGACAGGGTACCAACGAGCAGTACTTC. This gives the protein CASTLVGQGTNEQYF.

The rearrangement links TRBV10-1 to TRBJ2-2, with D maybe TRBD2 (5 bases). Germline lookup yields CDR1 WNHNN and CDR2 SYGVQD (reference sequence). This CDR3 region has 13 residues. V lost 3 bases, J lost 6 bases, and 8 bases lay in between. The CDR3 reads CASSDGGPGELFF. CDR3 coding DNA: TGCGCCAGCAGTGATGGAGGTCCCGGGGAGCTGTTTTTT.

This chain joins TRBV28 and TRBJ1-1; D not resolved. CDR3 length equals 12 residues. V lost 7 bases and J 6 bases, leaving 12 bases between the germline ends. Germline V gene data show CDR1 as MDHEN and CDR2 as SYDVKM. CDR3 nucleotides: TGTGCCAGCACCGACTGGAATGCTGAAGCTTTCTTT. Residues: CASTDWNAEAFF.

A single count supports this clone. The rearrangement joins TRBV19 to TRBJ1-2; 7 bases match TRBD1. The CDR3 totals 14 residues. The germline gives CDR1 LNHDA, CDR2 SQIVND (reference sequence). The trim removed 0 bases at V and 6 bases at J, leaving 4 bases unmatched. The CDR3: CASSIETGPDGYTF. In nucleotides, the CDR3 is TGTGCCAGTAGTATAGAGACAGGGCCTGATGGCTACACCTTC.

This chain connects TRBV24-1 to TRBJ2-2; 16 bases align to TRBD2. The germline V gene has CDR1 KGHDR and CDR2 SFDVKD. CDR3 length equals 19 residues. The V gene end was trimmed by 4 bases and the J gene end by 4 bases; junction bases not matched to a gene: 8. CDR3 nucleotides: TGTGCCACCAGTGACACCGGGACTAGCGGGAGGGGCGGCACCGGGGAGCTGTTTTTT. This sequence encodes CATSDTGTSGRGGTGELFF.

The rearrangement links TRBV2 to TRBJ2-7; TRBD2 matches 12 bases. CDR1 and CDR2 from the germline V gene are SNHLY and FYNNEI. The CDR3 spans 14 residues. Unmatched junction bases numbered 2, after V lost 6 bases and J lost 2 bases. The DNA for the CDR3 is TGTGCCAGCAGGTGGACTAGCGGGACCTACGAGCAGTACTTC. It specifies CASRWTSGTYEQYF.

This clone is medium-sized within its sample. This chain uses TRBV6-6 with TRBJ1-1, with D possibly matching TRBD1 (5 bases). V shed 6 bases and J shed 6 bases, with 17 bases lying between them. CDR1 and CDR2 (germline): MNHNY, SVGAGI (reference sequence). There are 14 residues in the CDR3. The CDR3 region is CASRDTETTPEAFF. The CDR3 nucleotides read TGTGCCAGCAGGGACACCGAGACAACCCCTGAAGCTTTCTTT.

The V gene is TRBV14, the J gene TRBJ2-7; D is uncertain. The CDR3 loop spans 14 amino acids. Germline V gene sequence: CDR1 SGHDN, CDR2 FVKESK. Trimming took off 1 base at V and 4 bases at J, with 11 bases between the two ends. CDR3 protein: CASSQVGRPYEQYF. Here the CDR3 DNA reads TGTGCCAGCAGCCAAGTCGGCAGGCCTTACGAGCAGTACTTC.

V and J are TRBV9 and TRBJ2-3, with 8 bases identical to TRBD2. This CDR3 comprises 15 residues. Per germline, CDR1 SGDLS and CDR2 YYNGEE. The junction had 9 bases not matched to a gene; V was cut back by 5 bases and J by 4 bases. The CDR3 DNA follows: TGTGCCAGCAGTAGAGAAGCGGGAGAGTCAGATACGCAGTATTTT. Translating gives CASSREAGESDTQYF. The variable domain in full, completed from reference TRBV9 and TRBJ2-3, reads DSGVTQTPKHLITATGQRVTLRCSPRSGDLSVYWYQQSLDQGLQFLIQYYNGEERAKGNILERFSAQQFPDLHSELNLSSLELGDSALYFCASSREAGESDTQYFGPGTRLTVL.

The V call is TRBV27, the J call TRBJ1-1, with 7 bases fitting TRBD1. Germline-derived CDR1 and CDR2 are MNHEY and SMNVEV (reference sequence). The CDR3 is 16 residues long. The junction had 12 bases not matched to a gene; V was cut back by 4 bases and J by 4 bases. The CDR3 DNA is TGTGCCAGCAGTTCGTCAAGGACAGGAGCAACCACTGAAGCTTTCTTT. Amino acids: CASSSSRTGATTEAFF.

This chain joins TRBV7-2 and TRBJ2-1; the match to TRBD1 covers 7 bases. Germline V lookup: CDR1 SGHTA, CDR2 FQGNSA. This CDR3 has 12 amino acids. The V and J ends lost 4 bases and 7 bases, in that order; junction bases with no gene match: 1. The CDR3 is CASSSQGNEQFF. CDR3 DNA sequence: TGTGCCAGCAGCTCACAGGGGAATGAGCAGTTCTTC.

J is TRBJ2-2 and V is TRBV11-3; 7 bases are shared with TRBD1. The CDR3 covers 17 residues. Germline CDR1 SGHNT, CDR2 YENEEA. The V gene end was trimmed by 1 base and the J gene end by 2 bases; junction bases not matched to a gene: 7. The CDR3: CASSLGQGLGNTGELFF. The CDR3, as DNA: TGTGCCAGCAGCTTAGGACAGGGCCTAGGAAACACCGGGGAGCTGTTTTTT.

This clone was recorded once. The J gene is TRBJ1-1, the V gene TRBV5-6, with TRBD1 identical over 7 bases. This CDR3 comprises 14 residues. CDR1 and CDR2 (germline): SGHDT, YYEEEE. J was trimmed by 6 bases and V by 0 bases; bases with no gene match: 5. CDR3 sequence: CASSLATGVPEAFF. CDR3 nucleotide sequence: TGTGCCAGCAGCTTGGCAACAGGGGTCCCTGAAGCTTTCTTT. The complete variable domain, with remaining parts taken from reference TRBV5-6 and TRBJ1-1, reads DAGVTQSPTHLIKTRGQQVTLRCSPKSGHDTVSWYQQALGQGPQFIFQYYEEEERQRGNFPDRFSGHQFPNYSSELNVNALLLGDSALYLCASSLATGVPEAFFGQGTRLTVV.

This clone has a single count. The J gene is TRBJ2-7, the V gene TRBV13; 9 positions match TRBD1. Germline V lookup: CDR1 PRHDT, CDR2 FYEKMQ (reference sequence). V shed 5 bases and J 4 bases; nucleotides not matched to a gene: 9. The CDR3 covers 15 residues. CDR3 DNA sequence: TGTGCCAGCAGCCTATCCGGGACAGGGATTTACGAGCAGTACTTC. Protein sequence: CASSLSGTGIYEQYF.